This is a list of T cell receptor beta chains from one sample in a study of blood T cells in healthy people across ages. MiXCR was run by TCRdb on the 5' RACE reads, yielding one entry per CDR3 protein. The data contain about 680,000 distinct CDR3 sequences, around 45% of them seen just once; the ten biggest clones take up under 35%. Sequences were obtained from blood. Receptors originate from a woman aged 55 to 70 in good health. Each CDR3 is given with its conserved first and last residue. Each record gives: D gene, V gene, clone size, J gene, CDR3 protein, CDR3 DNA. The D gene is left open where the match is weak. Size values are once, few and many counts, or a class for expanded clones, and some rows have none.

d_gene: -
v_gene: TRBV30
abundance: -
j_gene: TRBJ1-2
CDR3aa: CAWSVPETNYGYTF
CDR3nt: TGTGCCTGGAGTGTACCTGAGACTAACTATGGCTACACCTTC

d_gene: TRBD2
v_gene: TRBV12-3/TRBV12-4
abundance: -
j_gene: TRBJ2-1
CDR3aa: CASSLSLAGAGEQFF
CDR3nt: TGTGCCAGCAGTTTATCCCTAGCGGGAGCCGGGGAGCAGTTCTTC

d_gene: -
v_gene: TRBV27
abundance: few
j_gene: TRBJ2-7
CDR3aa: CASKQGDEQYF
CDR3nt: TGTGCCAGCAAACAGGGCGACGAGCAGTACTTC

d_gene: TRBD1
v_gene: TRBV2
abundance: once
j_gene: TRBJ2-7
CDR3aa: CASRMDRIYEQYF
CDR3nt: TGTGCCAGCCGAATGGACAGGATTTACGAGCAGTACTTC

d_gene: -
v_gene: TRBV20-1
abundance: -
j_gene: TRBJ2-7
CDR3aa: CSARGVPGTYEQYF
CDR3nt: TGCAGTGCTAGAGGGGTCCCTGGTACCTACGAGCAGTACTTC

d_gene: -
v_gene: TRBV4-3
abundance: once
j_gene: TRBJ1-3
CDR3aa: CASSPATVPAAGNTIYF
CDR3nt: TGCGCCAGCAGCCCGGCGACAGTGCCGGCTGCCGGAAACACCATATATTTT

d_gene: TRBD2
v_gene: TRBV5-1
abundance: -
j_gene: TRBJ2-1
CDR3aa: CASRRLLLAASHNEQFF
CDR3nt: TGCGCCAGCAGGAGGCTCCTTCTAGCGGCCAGCCACAATGAGCAGTTCTTC

d_gene: -
v_gene: TRBV11-2
abundance: -
j_gene: TRBJ2-1
CDR3aa: CASSISDSSYNEQFF
CDR3nt: TGTGCCAGCAGCATTTCGGACAGCTCCTACAATGAGCAGTTCTTC

d_gene: -
v_gene: TRBV7-9
abundance: once
j_gene: TRBJ1-2
CDR3aa: CASSFSQSNYGYTF
CDR3nt: TGTGCCAGCAGCTTCAGCCAGTCAAACTATGGCTACACCTTC

d_gene: -
v_gene: TRBV7-2
abundance: -
j_gene: TRBJ2-3
CDR3aa: CASSLQGRTDTQYF
CDR3nt: TGTGCCAGCAGCTTGCAGGGCCGCACAGATACGCAGTATTTT

d_gene: TRBD1
v_gene: TRBV5-1
abundance: many
j_gene: TRBJ2-4
CDR3aa: CASSYGQGLTYF
CDR3nt: TGCGCCAGCAGCTACGGACAGGGGTTGACGTACTTC

d_gene: -
v_gene: TRBV10-3
abundance: -
j_gene: TRBJ2-3
CDR3aa: CAIRTSTDTQYF
CDR3nt: TGTGCCATCAGGACTTCTACAGATACGCAGTATTTT

d_gene: -
v_gene: TRBV12-3/TRBV12-4
abundance: few
j_gene: TRBJ2-7
CDR3aa: CASSPTGTEQYF
CDR3nt: TGTGCCAGCAGTCCCACGGGGACCGAGCAGTACTTC

d_gene: TRBD2
v_gene: TRBV20-1
abundance: few
j_gene: TRBJ2-1
CDR3aa: CSAKLAGAYNEQFF
CDR3nt: TGCAGTGCCAAACTAGCGGGGGCCTACAATGAGCAGTTCTTC

d_gene: TRBD1
v_gene: TRBV29-1
abundance: few
j_gene: TRBJ2-5
CDR3aa: CSVGQGEGETQYF
CDR3nt: TGCAGCGTTGGACAGGGGGAAGGAGAGACCCAGTACTTC

d_gene: -
v_gene: TRBV5-1
abundance: -
j_gene: TRBJ2-7
CDR3aa: CASSLTAGTSYEQYF
CDR3nt: TGCGCCAGCAGCTTGACTGCGGGGACCTCCTACGAGCAGTACTTC

d_gene: -
v_gene: TRBV20-1
abundance: -
j_gene: TRBJ2-1
CDR3aa: CSRTAHAYNEQFF
CDR3nt: TGCAGTAGGACGGCCCATGCCTACAATGAGCAGTTCTTC

d_gene: -
v_gene: TRBV14
abundance: -
j_gene: TRBJ2-1
CDR3aa: CASSQGQVYNEQFF
CDR3nt: TGTGCCAGCAGCCAAGGACAGGTCTACAATGAGCAGTTCTTC

d_gene: -
v_gene: TRBV5-1
abundance: -
j_gene: TRBJ2-3
CDR3aa: CASSLELGDTQYF
CDR3nt: TGCGCCAGCAGCTTGGAGTTAGGAGATACGCAGTATTTT

d_gene: -
v_gene: TRBV3-1
abundance: -
j_gene: TRBJ2-1
CDR3aa: CASSPNGGGQFF
CDR3nt: TGTGCCAGCAGCCCCAACGGGGGTGGGCAGTTCTTC

d_gene: TRBD1
v_gene: TRBV4-2
abundance: few
j_gene: TRBJ1-2
CDR3aa: CASSHRTGRDYGYTF
CDR3nt: TGTGCCAGCAGCCATCGGACAGGGAGGGACTATGGCTACACCTTC

d_gene: -
v_gene: TRBV18
abundance: -
j_gene: TRBJ2-1
CDR3aa: CASSPLTHSYNEQFF
CDR3nt: TGTGCCAGCTCCCCGCTGACCCACTCCTACAATGAGCAGTTCTTC

d_gene: TRBD1
v_gene: TRBV5-1
abundance: -
j_gene: TRBJ1-2
CDR3aa: CASTNTGTGAVANYGYTF
CDR3nt: TGCGCCAGCACCAACACCGGGACAGGGGCTGTAGCTAACTATGGCTACACCTTC

d_gene: -
v_gene: TRBV7-9
abundance: -
j_gene: TRBJ1-1
CDR3aa: CASSLNGAVEAFF
CDR3nt: TGTGCCAGCAGCTTAAACGGTGCGGTAGAAGCTTTCTTT

d_gene: -
v_gene: TRBV20-1
abundance: -
j_gene: TRBJ1-1
CDR3aa: CSAQNMNTEAFF
CDR3nt: TGCAGTGCCCAGAACATGAACACTGAAGCTTTCTTT

d_gene: TRBD2
v_gene: TRBV7-2
abundance: -
j_gene: TRBJ2-7
CDR3aa: CASSSPTAGTYEQYF
CDR3nt: TGTGCCAGCAGCTCCCCTACAGCGGGAACCTACGAGCAGTACTTC

d_gene: -
v_gene: TRBV28
abundance: -
j_gene: TRBJ2-7
CDR3aa: CATKGHDELYEQYF
CDR3nt: TGTGCTACTAAAGGGCACGATGAACTTTACGAGCAGTACTTC

d_gene: TRBD1
v_gene: TRBV24-1
abundance: -
j_gene: TRBJ1-1
CDR3aa: CATREGTGVSEAFF
CDR3nt: TGTGCCACCAGAGAAGGGACAGGGGTATCTGAAGCTTTCTTT

d_gene: -
v_gene: TRBV6-6
abundance: few
j_gene: TRBJ1-4
CDR3aa: CASRVPTNEKLFF
CDR3nt: TGTGCCAGCAGGGTGCCAACTAATGAAAAACTGTTTTTT

d_gene: TRBD1
v_gene: TRBV6-2/TRBV6-3
abundance: once
j_gene: TRBJ2-1
CDR3aa: CASSHNRQGYGYNEQFF
CDR3nt: TGTGCCAGCAGCCACAACCGACAGGGGTATGGGTACAATGAGCAGTTCTTC

d_gene: TRBD2
v_gene: TRBV24-1
abundance: few
j_gene: TRBJ2-5
CDR3aa: CATSSPAGGGQYF
CDR3nt: TGTGCCACCAGCTCTCCAGCGGGAGGTGGGCAGTACTTC

d_gene: -
v_gene: TRBV15
abundance: -
j_gene: TRBJ2-1
CDR3aa: CATSRDRGTSSYEQFF
CDR3nt: TGTGCCACCAGCAGAGATCGCGGTACTAGCTCGTATGAGCAGTTCTTC

d_gene: -
v_gene: TRBV15
abundance: -
j_gene: TRBJ2-7
CDR3aa: CATSNLDRPPYEQYF
CDR3nt: TGTGCCACCAGCAACCTCGACAGACCTCCCTACGAGCAGTACTTC

d_gene: TRBD2
v_gene: TRBV6-2/TRBV6-3
abundance: -
j_gene: TRBJ2-7
CDR3aa: CASSLSGSQNEQYF
CDR3nt: TGTGCCAGCAGTCTAAGCGGGAGTCAAAACGAGCAGTACTTC

d_gene: -
v_gene: TRBV7-2
abundance: -
j_gene: TRBJ2-5
CDR3aa: CASSLAGVDFWQETQYF
CDR3nt: TGTGCCAGCAGCTTAGCGGGAGTGGATTTTTGGCAAGAGACCCAGTACTTC

d_gene: TRBD2
v_gene: TRBV3-1
abundance: -
j_gene: TRBJ2-7
CDR3aa: CASSQGGGSPYEQYF
CDR3nt: TGTGCCAGCAGCCAAGGGGGGGGGAGCCCCTACGAGCAGTACTTC

d_gene: -
v_gene: TRBV29-1
abundance: few
j_gene: TRBJ1-2
CDR3aa: CSVEKDGYTF
CDR3nt: TGCAGCGTTGAGAAGGATGGCTACACCTTC

d_gene: TRBD1
v_gene: TRBV25-1
abundance: -
j_gene: TRBJ2-2
CDR3aa: CASSGFLTGTGSTGELFF
CDR3nt: TGTGCCAGCAGTGGATTCCTAACCGGGACAGGGTCCACCGGGGAGCTGTTTTTT

d_gene: -
v_gene: TRBV7-2
abundance: -
j_gene: TRBJ2-2
CDR3aa: CASSLAGGFSTGELFF
CDR3nt: TGTGCCAGCAGCTTGGCAGGGGGGTTTAGCACCGGGGAGCTGTTTTTT

d_gene: -
v_gene: TRBV7-2
abundance: -
j_gene: TRBJ2-3
CDR3aa: CASSLQRGSDTQYF
CDR3nt: TGTGCCAGCAGCCTCCAGAGAGGATCCGATACGCAGTATTTT

d_gene: TRBD1
v_gene: TRBV10-3
abundance: few
j_gene: TRBJ2-7
CDR3aa: CAISGTGAASYEQYF
CDR3nt: TGTGCCATCAGTGGGACAGGGGCGGCCTCCTACGAGCAGTACTTC

d_gene: -
v_gene: TRBV7-2
abundance: -
j_gene: TRBJ2-1
CDR3aa: CASSLDPSYEQFF
CDR3nt: TGTGCCAGCAGCTTAGATCCCTCGTATGAGCAGTTCTTC

d_gene: TRBD2
v_gene: TRBV6-2/TRBV6-3
abundance: -
j_gene: TRBJ2-7
CDR3aa: CASTDSGRNSYEQYF
CDR3nt: TGTGCCAGCACTGATAGCGGGAGGAACAGCTACGAGCAGTACTTC

d_gene: -
v_gene: TRBV11-1
abundance: -
j_gene: TRBJ2-7
CDR3aa: CASSQRTFSYEQYF
CDR3nt: TGTGCCAGCAGCCAACGGACCTTCTCCTACGAGCAGTACTTC

d_gene: -
v_gene: TRBV12-3/TRBV12-4
abundance: -
j_gene: TRBJ1-2
CDR3aa: CASRMTADYGYTF
CDR3nt: TGTGCCAGCAGGATGACAGCCGACTATGGCTACACCTTC

d_gene: -
v_gene: TRBV15
abundance: -
j_gene: TRBJ2-3
CDR3aa: CATSGFSGSTDTQYF
CDR3nt: TGTGCCACCAGCGGTTTTTCGGGGAGCACAGATACGCAGTATTTT

d_gene: TRBD1
v_gene: TRBV11-1
abundance: -
j_gene: TRBJ2-3
CDR3aa: CASSIRTGIRTDTQYF
CDR3nt: TGTGCCAGCAGCATACGGACAGGCATCAGGACAGATACGCAGTATTTT

d_gene: -
v_gene: TRBV20-1
abundance: -
j_gene: TRBJ2-3
CDR3aa: CSAPRAATDTQYF
CDR3nt: TGCAGTGCCCCGCGGGCAGCCACAGATACGCAGTATTTT

d_gene: -
v_gene: TRBV6-5
abundance: -
j_gene: TRBJ2-4
CDR3aa: CASSYGAKPPVNIQYF
CDR3nt: TGTGCCAGCAGTTACGGTGCGAAACCCCCAGTAAACATTCAGTACTTC

d_gene: -
v_gene: TRBV20-1
abundance: -
j_gene: TRBJ2-1
CDR3aa: CSARNFNEQFF
CDR3nt: TGCAGTGCTAGAAACTTCAATGAGCAGTTCTTC

d_gene: TRBD1
v_gene: TRBV29-1
abundance: -
j_gene: TRBJ1-5
CDR3aa: CSVGQGTHQPQHF
CDR3nt: TGCAGCGTCGGACAGGGCACCCATCAGCCCCAGCATTTT

d_gene: -
v_gene: TRBV27
abundance: -
j_gene: TRBJ1-2
CDR3aa: CATRRDYGYTF
CDR3nt: TGTGCCACCCGGAGGGACTATGGCTACACCTTC

d_gene: -
v_gene: TRBV21-1
abundance: -
j_gene: TRBJ2-3
CDR3aa: CASSRSCKTSTDTQYF
CDR3nt: TGTGCCAGCAGCAGGAGTTGCAAAACAAGCACAGATACGCAGTATTTT

d_gene: TRBD1
v_gene: TRBV5-1
abundance: few
j_gene: TRBJ2-5
CDR3aa: CASSLRTGVEETQYF
CDR3nt: TGCGCCAGCAGCTTGAGGACAGGGGTCGAAGAGACCCAGTACTTC